The present entry profiles one T cell receptor (beta chain) with its context. Its antigen is not identified. This specimen belongs to a study of T cells after yellow fever vaccination. The CDR3 consists of 14 residues. The trim removed 7 bases at V and 5 bases at J, leaving 7 bases unmatched. The TCR cDNA carried a universal primer site and UMIs from 5'RACE template switching. TCRdb re-analysed the 5' RACE reads in MiXCR, keeping a single row per CDR3 protein. The sample contains around 590,000 distinct CDR3 sequences, about 12% of which appear only once. Findings and caveats of the study: Most clones from primary vaccination were detected again post-booster (about 95% CD4, around 90% CD8). The secondary T-cell response peaked on day 5, not day 15, but was weaker. Of the clonotypes, a small share occurred in both CD4 and CD8 compartments.

Sequences were derived from PBMCs, sampled on the day of the yellow fever booster vaccination. The rearrangement uses TRBV12-3 or TRBV12-4 and TRBJ1-5, with 8 bases that match TRBD1. This TCR derives from a man aged 30-40 years who received the YFV17D yellow fever vaccine. CDR3 protein: CASTEQGVDQPQHF. The CDR3 coding sequence is TGTGCCAGCACCGAACAGGGGGTAGATCAGCCCCAGCATTTT.